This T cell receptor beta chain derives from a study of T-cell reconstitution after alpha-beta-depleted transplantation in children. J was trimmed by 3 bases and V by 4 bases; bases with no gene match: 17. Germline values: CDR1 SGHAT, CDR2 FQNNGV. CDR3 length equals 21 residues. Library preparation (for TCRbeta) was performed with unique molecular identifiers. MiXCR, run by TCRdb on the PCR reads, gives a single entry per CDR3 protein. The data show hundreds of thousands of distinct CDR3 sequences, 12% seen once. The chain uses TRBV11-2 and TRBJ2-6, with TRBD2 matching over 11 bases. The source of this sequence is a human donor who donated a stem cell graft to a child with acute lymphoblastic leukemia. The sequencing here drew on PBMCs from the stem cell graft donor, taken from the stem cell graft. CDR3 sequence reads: CASSSGTSGIPKKGGANVLTF. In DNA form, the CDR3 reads TGTGCCAGCAGCTCCGGGACTAGCGGAATTCCCAAAAAGGGTGGGGCCAACGTCCTGACTTTC.